The 26 T cell receptor beta chains in this list originate from one sample, sequenced in a study of shared clonotypes between healthy human individuals. Terminally differentiated effector memory CD45RA+ cells were left out of the naive CD8 fraction, which was CD45RO-negative and positively selected for CCR7. Measured with immunoSEQ multiplex PCR; TCRdb has only the in-frame clones, and not every one. The repertoire holds 660,000 or so clones, with approximately 96% as singletons. Material: naive CD8+ T cells sorted from blood. These receptors were collected from a woman in her 30s in good health.

The V gene is TRBV4-1, the J gene TRBJ2-1; 12 bases are shared with TRBD2. J was trimmed by 6 bases and V by 1 base; bases with no gene match: 7. The CDR3 consists of 17 residues. From germline, CDR1 is MGHRA and CDR2 YSYEKL. The chain's CDR3 is CASSQVGTLAGGNEQFF. CDR3 DNA sequence: TGCGCCAGCAGCCAAGTCGGGACACTAGCGGGGGGCAATGAGCAGTTCTTC.

A note on this clone: The sample holds other DNA sequences that translate to the same CDR3. The rearrangement joins TRBV27 to TRBJ2-6; 10 positions match TRBD1. CDR3 length: 16 amino acids. J lost 2 bases, V lost 5 bases, and 3 bases had no gene match. The germline CDR1 and CDR2 sequences are MNHEY and SMNVEV (reference sequence). The CDR3 DNA reads as TGTGCCAGCAGTCCGGGACAGGGGACTGGGGCCAACGTCCTGACTTTC. Its translation is CASSPGQGTGANVLTF.

Note on this clone: Other DNA sequences in the sample encode the same CDR3. The chain combines TRBV27 with TRBJ1-2; D unresolved. From germline, CDR1 is MNHEY and CDR2 SMNVEV (reference sequence). The V and J ends lost 3 bases and 7 bases respectively, with 12 bases between them. This CDR3 spans 13 amino acids. This CDR3 reads CASSFGGAGGYTF. The DNA of the CDR3 is TGTGCCAGCAGTTTCGGCGGAGCCGGTGGCTACACCTTC.

V gene TRBV19 combines with J gene TRBJ1-4; 10 bases map to TRBD1. This CDR3 region has 19 residues. Germline V gives CDR1 LNHDA, CDR2 SQIVND (reference sequence). V was clipped by 2 bases and J by 0 bases; unmatched bases: 9. The CDR3 loop reads CASSIRPGQGFATNEKLFF. The DNA of the CDR3 is TGTGCCAGTAGTATAAGGCCGGGACAGGGGTTTGCAACTAATGAAAAACTGTTTTTT.

This chain uses TRBV28 with TRBJ2-7, with a weak D call TRBD2 (6 bases). With 7 bases removed from V and 3 bases from J, the gap between germline ends came to 16 bases. The length of the CDR3 is 14 residues. Germline V lookup: CDR1 MDHEN, CDR2 SYDVKM. CDR3 bases: TGTGCCAGCACCCCGGGGGTATCCAGCTACGAGCAGTACTTC. Translation: CASTPGVSSYEQYF.

The V call is TRBV5-8, the J call TRBJ1-1; unclear D gene. V shed 2 bases and J shed 1 base, with 6 bases lying between them. CDR1 and CDR2 (germline): SGHTS, YDEGEE. CDR3 length equals 13 residues. The CDR3 reads CASSFGANTEAFF. DNA of the CDR3: TGTGCCAGCAGCTTCGGTGCGAACACTGAAGCTTTCTTT.

The chain uses TRBV21-1 and TRBJ2-1; the D call in the table, TRBD2, was not verified against the DNA. TRBV21-1 is a recognized pseudogene. This CDR3 has 14 residues. This CDR3 is CASSARLAGTEQFF. CDR3 DNA: TGTGCCAGCAGCGCGCGACTAGCGGGAACGGAGCAGTTCTTC.

The chain uses TRBV11-2 and TRBJ2-1; 8 nucleotides align to TRBD1. Germline trimming cut 5 bases from V and 6 bases from J; bases unmatched to any gene: 9. Germline-derived CDR1 and CDR2 are SGHAT and FQNNGV. The CDR3 is 15 residues long. CDR3 loop: CASSPYVTGGNEQFF. In DNA, the CDR3 is TGTGCCAGCAGCCCCTATGTTACAGGGGGCAATGAGCAGTTCTTC.

CDR3 amino acids: CASSLVGSSTQYF. The CDR3 nucleotides read TGTGCCAGCAGCTTGGTTGGGAGTAGTACGCAGTATTTT. The rearrangement uses TRBV5-8 and TRBJ2-3; D may be TRBD2 (5 bases). This CDR3 has 13 residues. Trimming cost V 0 bases and J 8 bases, with 10 bases left between them. Germline CDR1 SGHTS, CDR2 YDEGEE.

The chain has TRBV28 and TRBJ2-7, with TRBD1 matching over 10 bases. Looked up from germline, CDR1 is MDHEN and CDR2 is SYDVKM. V shed 6 bases and J 0 bases; nucleotides not matched to a gene: 8. The CDR3 is made up of 16 amino acids. CDR3 in amino acids: CASSPRDRGLSYEQYF. CDR3 bases: TGTGCCAGCAGCCCTAGGGACAGGGGACTCTCCTACGAGCAGTACTTC.

The rearrangement joins TRBV11-1 to TRBJ2-5; D ambiguous. CDR1 and CDR2 from the germline V gene are SGHAT and FQDESV (reference sequence). The CDR3 runs 14 residues. Trimming took off 1 base at V and 1 base at J, with 7 bases between the two ends. The CDR3 is CASSLGLLQETQYF. The CDR3 coding sequence is TGTGCCAGCAGCTTAGGACTTCTCCAAGAGACCCAGTACTTC.

CDR3 DNA: TGTGCCAGCAGCGTAAGTAGCGGGGGAACCTACGAGCAGTACTTC. Its protein is CASSVSSGGTYEQYF. This rearrangement joins TRBV27 to TRBJ2-7; 9 positions match TRBD2. There are 15 residues in the CDR3. V lost 6 bases and J lost 2; bases outside the gene matches: 8. Germline CDR1 is MNHEY and CDR2 is SMNVEV (reference sequence).

This sequence joins TRBV7-3 and TRBJ2-3, with TRBD2 matching over 10 bases. V lost 2 bases, J lost 6 bases, and 8 bases stayed unmatched. The CDR3 spans 16 residues. The germline V gene has CDR1 SGHTA and CDR2 FQGTGA. CDR3 nucleotides: TGTGCCAGCAGCTTAGTCGCAGCGGGAGGGCGGGATACGCAGTATTTT. Translating gives CASSLVAAGGRDTQYF.

The gene calls are TRBV7-9 and TRBJ1-1; D ambiguous. The CDR3 spans 11 residues. With 1 base removed from V and 9 bases from J, the gap between germline ends came to 6 bases. Per germline, CDR1 SEHNR and CDR2 FQNEAQ (reference sequence). The CDR3 coding sequence is TGTGCCAGCAGCTTAGACAGCCAAGCTTTCTTT. Protein: CASSLDSQAFF.

This rearrangement joins TRBV9 to TRBJ2-5; 9 nucleotides line up with TRBD2. There are 15 residues in the CDR3. Germline assignment: CDR1 SGDLS and CDR2 YYNGEE. V shed 0 bases and J 2 bases; nucleotides not matched to a gene: 2. CDR3 nucleotides: TGTGCCAGCAGCGTAGCGACTAGCGGACAAGAGACCCAGTACTTC. Translation gives CASSVATSGQETQYF.

The CDR3 loop reads CASSLDSKGNTEAFF. CDR3 sequence (DNA): TGTGCCAGCAGCTTGGATTCGAAGGGGAACACTGAAGCTTTCTTT. The chain combines TRBV7-9 with TRBJ1-1; no definite D call. V dropped 3 bases and J dropped 1 base, with 12 bases sitting between them. Germline V lookup: CDR1 SEHNR, CDR2 FQNEAQ (reference sequence). The CDR3 has 15 amino acids.

Of note for this clone: The sample holds other DNA sequences that translate to the same CDR3. CDR3 in amino acids: CASSEEGTGNRGEQYF. CDR3 DNA: TGTGCCAGCAGTGAGGAAGGGACAGGGAACCGTGGGGAGCAGTACTTC. The rearrangement joins TRBV2 to TRBJ2-7; 9 bases agree with TRBD1. CDR3 size: 16 residues. Trimming cost V 3 bases and J 7 bases; bases outside gene matches: 13. The germline V gene has CDR1 SNHLY and CDR2 FYNNEI.

Remarks on this clone: This same CDR3 is encoded by further DNA sequences in the sample. V is TRBV7-9 and J is TRBJ2-7, with no clear D. Trimming removed 3 bases at V and 4 bases at J, with 7 bases between. Germline V gene sequence: CDR1 SEHNR, CDR2 FQNEAQ (reference sequence). CDR3 size: 12 residues. The CDR3 loop is CASSFGPYEQYF. In nucleotides, the CDR3 is TGTGCCAGCAGCTTTGGCCCTTACGAGCAGTACTTC.

The chain couples TRBV5-6 to TRBJ2-3, with a possible D match to TRBD1 (5 bases). The V end lost 3 bases, the J end lost 4 bases, and 15 bases lay between the germline ends. Germline values: CDR1 SGHDT, CDR2 YYEEEE. The CDR3 loop spans 15 amino acids. CDR3 sequence (DNA): TGTGCCAGCAGCTCCAGGGTTTTCGGGCCAGATACGCAGTATTTT. Protein: CASSSRVFGPDTQYF.

The chain couples TRBV18 to TRBJ1-3, with D maybe TRBD1 (5 bases). The germline V gene encodes CDR1 KGHSH and CDR2 LQKENI. Trimming took 2 bases from V and 7 from J, leaving 15 bases between them. The CDR3 is made up of 15 amino acids. The CDR3 DNA reads TGTGCCAGCTCACCAAGGGACGGGGAAAGGAACACCATATATTTT. Amino acids: CASSPRDGERNTIYF.

Only one count was recorded for this clone. The V gene is TRBV21-1, the J gene TRBJ2-1; TRBD1, the table's D call, lacks a check against the DNA. TRBV21-1 is marked as a pseudogene. There are 18 residues in the CDR3. CDR3 region: CASSNTEHRAGSYNEQFF. CDR3 nucleotides: TGTGCCAGCAGCAACACAGAACACAGGGCCGGCTCCTACAATGAGCAGTTCTTC.

The rearrangement links TRBV10-3 to TRBJ1-3, with D possibly TRBD1 on 5 matching bases. From germline, CDR1 is ENHRY and CDR2 SYGVKD. This CDR3 comprises 14 residues. The V end was cut by 3 bases, the J end by 1 base, with 7 bases between. CDR3 sequence: CAISESGSGNTIYF. CDR3 bases: TGTGCCATCAGTGAATCAGGGTCTGGAAACACCATATATTTT.

This chain links TRBV2 with TRBJ2-1, with D perhaps being TRBD1 or TRBD2 (5 bases each). V was pared by 8 bases and J by 1 base, with 12 bases between. CDR1 is SNHLY, CDR2 FYNNEI, per germline. The CDR3 covers 14 residues. The CDR3 coding sequence is TGTGCCAGCCTCCGGGACGGATCCTACAATGAGCAGTTCTTC. This gives the protein CASLRDGSYNEQFF.

This clone was seen just once. This sequence joins TRBV6-1 and TRBJ1-3, with 8 bases aligning to TRBD1. The CDR3 totals 15 residues. Per the germline V gene, CDR1 is MNHNS and CDR2 is SASEGT. The junction had 8 bases not matched to a gene; V was cut back by 7 bases and J by 3 bases. The CDR3 bases are TGTGCCAGCACCGAACAGGGGGATTTTGGAAACACCATATATTTT. Translating gives CASTEQGDFGNTIYF.

The chain joins TRBV19 to TRBJ2-3; 7 nucleotides line up with TRBD2. The CDR3 consists of 15 residues. The ends lost 1 base at V and 1 base at J; junction bases unmatched: 2. Germline CDR1 reads LNHDA; CDR2 reads SQIVND (reference sequence). The CDR3 region has the DNA TGTGCCAGTAGTATAGGGACTAGACGCACAGATACGCAGTATTTT. This codes for CASSIGTRRTDTQYF. Full variable domain (missing parts from reference TRBV19 and TRBJ2-3): DGGITQSPKYLFRKEGQNVTLSCEQNLNHDAMYWYRQDPGQGLRLIYYSQIVNDFQKGDIAEGYSVSREKKESFPLTVTSAQKNPTAFYLCASSIGTRRTDTQYFGPGTRLTVL.

This rearrangement joins TRBV29-1 to TRBJ1-1; D is ambiguous. Per the germline V gene, CDR1 is SQVTM and CDR2 is ANQGSEA. Trimming removed 1 base from V and 10 bases from J, with 13 bases in between. The CDR3 loop spans 12 amino acids. Here the CDR3 reads CSVEVIGSIAFF. In DNA, the CDR3 is TGCAGCGTTGAAGTTATAGGGTCGATAGCTTTCTTT.